The 13 T cell receptor beta chains reported below all come from one sample, sequenced in a study of T cell changes during pregnancy in multiple sclerosis. Profiling relied on immunoSEQ multiplex PCR, and the TCRdb table lists in-frame clones only, not all of them. The data hold about 50,000 clones, with 85% to 95% observed a single time. This sample comprised CD4+ T cells from peripheral blood mononuclear cells, obtained after pregnancy. All receptors derive from a female donor in good health, enrolled as a control in a pregnancy study.

V is TRBV11-1 and J is TRBJ1-2; the match to TRBD1 covers 8 bases. The CDR3 is 16 amino acids. V was pared by 5 bases and J by 6 bases, with 14 bases of the junction left unmatched. The germline CDR1 and CDR2 sequences are SGHAT and FQDESV (reference sequence). The chain's CDR3 is CASSPGQGQGPHGYTF. The CDR3 DNA sequence: TGTGCCAGCAGCCCGGGGCAAGGACAGGGCCCTCATGGCTACACCTTC.

The CDR3 DNA sequence: TGTGCCAGCAGCTTGCAGGGGGCAATGGGGGCCAACGTCCTGACTTTC. Translated: CASSLQGAMGANVLTF. The chain joins TRBV5-4 to TRBJ2-6; 8 bases align to TRBD1. Trimming took 1 base from V and 4 from J; bases not matched to a gene: 4. Per the germline V gene, CDR1 is SGHNT and CDR2 is YYREEE (reference sequence). There are 16 residues in the CDR3.

The J gene is TRBJ2-7, the V gene TRBV7-9, with a tentative D call TRBD2 (5 bases). Germline CDR1 and CDR2: SEHNR and FQNEAQ (reference sequence). The V end lost 7 bases, the J end lost 7 bases, and 14 bases lay between the germline ends. The CDR3 extends over 12 amino acids. The chain's CDR3 is CASTNEGGEQYF. The CDR3 nucleotides read TGTGCCAGCACCAATGAGGGCGGAGAGCAGTACTTC.

The V call is TRBV6-1, the J call TRBJ2-3, with D possibly matching TRBD2 (5 bases). Germline-derived CDR1 and CDR2 are MNHNS and SASEGT. Trimming cost V 4 bases and J 8 bases, with 10 bases left between them. This CDR3 region has 12 residues. CDR3 DNA sequence: TGTGCCAGCAGTGTATTGGGGAGTACGCAGTATTTT. It encodes CASSVLGSTQYF.

This clone was recorded only once. This chain connects TRBV2 to TRBJ2-2; 11 bases line up with TRBD1. This CDR3 is 17 amino acids long. V trimming: 6 bases; J trimming: 6 bases; junction bases outside the gene matches: 12. Germline CDR1 is SNHLY and CDR2 is FYNNEI. CDR3 protein: CASRRTPPGQGAGELFF. CDR3 nucleotides: TGTGCCAGCAGACGAACTCCACCGGGACAGGGGGCCGGGGAGCTGTTTTTT.

This sequence joins TRBV5-4 and TRBJ1-2; 7 bases agree with TRBD1. The germline CDR1 and CDR2 sequences are SGHNT and YYREEE (reference sequence). CDR3 size: 13 residues. Losses at the gene ends were 4 bases for V and 8 bases for J; bases not matched to a gene: 8. In nucleotides, the CDR3 is TGTGCCAGCAGCCCCAACAGGGGTCGCGGCTACACCTTC. Its translation: CASSPNRGRGYTF.

This rearrangement joins TRBV29-1 to TRBJ2-1; 10 nucleotides match TRBD2. The junction had 11 bases not matched to a gene; V was cut back by 4 bases and J by 8 bases. The CDR3 runs to 15 residues. From germline, CDR1 is SQVTM and CDR2 ANQGSEA. The CDR3: CSVVAGGRKRDEQFF. In DNA, the CDR3 is TGCAGCGTTGTAGCGGGAGGACGAAAAAGGGATGAGCAGTTCTTC.

The rearrangement joins TRBV4-1 to TRBJ1-5, with unresolved D. V was clipped by 0 bases and J by 6 bases, with 9 bases between them. This CDR3 has 14 residues. Germline CDR1 MGHRA, CDR2 YSYEKL. CDR3 sequence (DNA): TGCGCCAGCAGCCAAGATCTTACACCTCAGCCCCAGCATTTT. Translating gives CASSQDLTPQPQHF.

This clone was observed a few times. The chain is built from TRBV7-8 and TRBJ1-2, with 11 bases lining up with TRBD1. Germline V lookup: CDR1 SGHVS, CDR2 FQNEAQ. With 5 bases clipped from V and 6 bases from J, the junction kept 5 bases outside the gene matches. The length of the CDR3 is 14 residues. This chain's CDR3 is CASSTSGQGDGYTF. For the CDR3, the DNA is TGTGCCAGCAGCACATCGGGACAGGGGGATGGCTACACCTTC.

The chain joins TRBV25-1 to TRBJ1-6; possibly TRBD1 for D (5 bases). The CDR3 contains 15 residues. CDR1 and CDR2 from the germline V gene are MGHDK and SYGVNS. V lost 2 bases, J lost 0 bases, and 5 bases lay in between. Here the CDR3 reads CASSERGSYNSPLHF. Written as DNA, the CDR3 is TGTGCCAGCAGTGAAAGGGGCTCCTATAATTCACCCCTCCACTTT.

This chain joins TRBV6-6 and TRBJ2-7; TRBD2 might be the D (7 bases). Germline loops: CDR1 MNHNY, CDR2 SVGAGI (reference sequence). The CDR3 has 15 amino acids. Trimming removed 8 bases from V and 2 bases from J, with 19 bases in between. The CDR3 region is CASRGRGAGTYEQYF. CDR3 nucleotide sequence: TGTGCCAGCCGAGGCCGGGGGGCAGGGACCTACGAGCAGTACTTC.

This clone was detected once. CDR3 nucleotides: TGCGCCAGCAGCCCTGGGAGGGTCACCGGGACAGATACGCAGTATTTT. Its translation: CASSPGRVTGTDTQYF. The V and J genes are TRBV5-1 and TRBJ2-3; 7 bases line up with TRBD2. The CDR3 runs 16 residues. Germline lookup yields CDR1 SGHRS and CDR2 YFSETQ. Trimming took 4 bases from V and 3 from J; bases not matched to a gene: 11.

V and J are TRBV18 and TRBJ1-5; tentatively, D is TRBD1 (5 bases). V was trimmed by 3 bases and J by 6 bases, leaving 12 bases between them. The germline V gene has CDR1 KGHSH and CDR2 LQKENI. This CDR3 spans 14 amino acids. The CDR3 DNA reads as TGTGCCAGCTCACCGGTGGGGGGGGGTCAGCCCCAGCATTTT. Protein: CASSPVGGGQPQHF.